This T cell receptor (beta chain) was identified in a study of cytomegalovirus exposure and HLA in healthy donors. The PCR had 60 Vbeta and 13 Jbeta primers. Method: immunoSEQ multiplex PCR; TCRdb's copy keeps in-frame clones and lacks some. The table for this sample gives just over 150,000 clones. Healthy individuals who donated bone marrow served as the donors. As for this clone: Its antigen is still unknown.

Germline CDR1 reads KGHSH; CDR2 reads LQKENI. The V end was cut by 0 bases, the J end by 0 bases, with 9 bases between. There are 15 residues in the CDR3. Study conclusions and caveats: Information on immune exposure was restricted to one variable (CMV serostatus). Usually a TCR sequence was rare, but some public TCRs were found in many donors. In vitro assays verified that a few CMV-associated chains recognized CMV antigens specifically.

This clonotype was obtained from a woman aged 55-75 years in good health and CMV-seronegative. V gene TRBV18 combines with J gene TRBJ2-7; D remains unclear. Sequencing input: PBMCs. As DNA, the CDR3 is TGTGCCAGCTCACCACCATCTACTCTCTCCTACGAGCAGTACTTC. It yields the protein CASSPPSTLSYEQYF.